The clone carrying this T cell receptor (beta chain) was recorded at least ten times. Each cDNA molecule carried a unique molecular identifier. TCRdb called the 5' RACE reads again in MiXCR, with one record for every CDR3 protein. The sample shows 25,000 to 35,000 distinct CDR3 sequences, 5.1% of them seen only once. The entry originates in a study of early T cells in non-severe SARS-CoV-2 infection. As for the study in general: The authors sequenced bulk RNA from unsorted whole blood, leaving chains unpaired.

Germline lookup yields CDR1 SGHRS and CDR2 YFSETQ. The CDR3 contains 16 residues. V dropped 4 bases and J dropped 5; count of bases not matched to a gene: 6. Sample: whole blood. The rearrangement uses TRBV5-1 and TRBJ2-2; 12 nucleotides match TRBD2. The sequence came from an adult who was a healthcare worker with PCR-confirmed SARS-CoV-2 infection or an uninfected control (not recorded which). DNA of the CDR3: TGCGCCAGCAGCGCCTTGACTAGCGGGAGTACCGGGGAGCTGTTTTTT. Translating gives CASSALTSGSTGELFF. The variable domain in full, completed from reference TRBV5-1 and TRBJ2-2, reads KAGVTQTPRYLIKTRGQQVTLSCSPISGHRSVSWYQQTPGQGLQFLFEYFSETQRNKGNFPGRFSGRQFSNSRSEMNVSTLELGDSALYLCASSALTSGSTGELFFGEGSRLTVL.